This T cell receptor beta chain appears in the sequencing data of a study of T cells in Graves' hyperthyroidism and ophthalmopathy. Study conclusions and caveats: Ophthalmopathy was identified by the model a median around 6 months ahead of onset.

Comments on this clonotype: Its antigen is still unknown.

CDR3 size: 13 residues. Germline V gene lookup returns CDR1 DFQATT and CDR2 SNEGSKA (reference sequence). V lost 6 bases, J lost 3 bases, and 15 bases lay in between. Researchers took RNA transcripts and amplified the TCR beta CDR3 regions from them. During a first-round RT-PCR of the TCR CDR3, the HTBI primer set was used. MiXCR was run by TCRdb on the multiplex PCR reads, yielding one entry per CDR3 protein. The data contain roughly 520,000 distinct CDR3 sequences, roughly 25% of them seen just once; the ten biggest clones take up around 10%. Input material: blood. This sequence was found in a woman in her 30s with Graves' ophthalmopathy. The chain recombines TRBV20-1 with TRBJ2-7; TRBD2 is a possible D gene (6 bases). The DNA for the CDR3 is TGCAGTGCCCCATCCGGGACTCACTACGAGCAGTACTTC. It encodes CSAPSGTHYEQYF.